This is a list of T cell receptor beta chains from one sample in a study of T cell repertoires in aging, cancer and after chemotherapy. MiXCR, applied by TCRdb to the multiplex PCR reads, yields one record per CDR3 protein. Here the sample spans 500 or so distinct CDR3 sequences, around 74% being singletons. The specimen sequenced was blood. These receptors were taken from a human donor with a solid tumor. The conserved cysteine and the conserved F or W are not part of the CDR3 here. D genes are given only for firm matches. Not all rows give a size; the values are once, few, many and, for expanded clones, a class.

-,11,TRBV6-2/TRBV6-3,TRBJ1-3,-,ASSNPGRNTIY
once,16,TRBV19,TRBJ2-4,TRBD2,ASSDRGLAGASEDIQY
-,14,TRBV7-9,TRBJ2-7,TRBD1,ASSSTPGQGDYEQY
-,11,TRBV20-1,TRBJ2-2,-,SAARADTGELF
-,12,TRBV6-1,TRBJ1-2,TRBD1,ASSLGGTVDGYT
-,16,TRBV19,TRBJ2-6,TRBD1,ASSTRTGGLSGANVLT
-,11,TRBV6-5,TRBJ1-2,TRBD1,ASSRDRVYGYT
-,11,TRBV5-5,TRBJ1-1,-,ASSLRSEVEAF
once,10,TRBV29-1,TRBJ1-1,-,SVRDGSLQAF
-,10,TRBV19,TRBJ1-2,-,ASSVQGWGYT
-,11,TRBV20-1,TRBJ2-7,TRBD1,SAPRTGVDEQY
-,13,TRBV12-3/TRBV12-4,TRBJ1-5,-,ASSSAGAMHQPQH
-,11,TRBV10-3,TRBJ1-2,-,AISDNSIYGYT
-,14,TRBV9,TRBJ2-7,-,ASSVGGLLVPYEQY
few,11,TRBV5-6,TRBJ2-6,-,ASSLTPTDVLT
once,11,TRBV19,TRBJ2-1,-,ASSIDRGTTEF
-,14,TRBV30,TRBJ1-5,TRBD1,AWSPAGQALGEPQH
once,13,TRBV5-6,TRBJ2-7,-,ASSLALGRNYEQY
-,11,TRBV7-6,TRBJ1-4,-,ASSLGANEKLF
-,16,TRBV20-1,TRBJ2-3,-,SARLRGSPSVLTDTQY
-,13,TRBV7-9,TRBJ2-5,TRBD1,ASSPDRGLRETQY
-,11,TRBV7-2,TRBJ1-4,-,ASSLTWAEKLF
-,13,TRBV30,TRBJ1-5,TRBD1,AWSKTGTGNQPQH
few,11,TRBV12-3/TRBV12-4,TRBJ2-7,-,ASSPGTRRSQY
once,13,TRBV30,TRBJ1-5,TRBD1,AWSPGTARDQPQH
-,13,TRBV7-9,TRBJ2-7,-,ASSPEGGRSYEQY
-,13,TRBV7-3,TRBJ2-7,TRBD1,ASSLSGTGNHEQY
few,8,TRBV29-1,TRBJ1-1,-,SVGRVEAF